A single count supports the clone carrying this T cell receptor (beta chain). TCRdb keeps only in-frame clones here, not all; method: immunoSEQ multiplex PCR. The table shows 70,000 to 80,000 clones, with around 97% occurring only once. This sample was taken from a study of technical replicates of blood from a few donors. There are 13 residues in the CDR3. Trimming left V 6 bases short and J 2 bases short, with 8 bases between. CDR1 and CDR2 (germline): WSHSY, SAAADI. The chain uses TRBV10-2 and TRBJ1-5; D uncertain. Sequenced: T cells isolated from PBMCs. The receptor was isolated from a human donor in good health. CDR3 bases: TGCGCCAGCAGAGCAGGCCGCAATCAGCCCCAGCATTTT. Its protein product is CASRAGRNQPQHF.